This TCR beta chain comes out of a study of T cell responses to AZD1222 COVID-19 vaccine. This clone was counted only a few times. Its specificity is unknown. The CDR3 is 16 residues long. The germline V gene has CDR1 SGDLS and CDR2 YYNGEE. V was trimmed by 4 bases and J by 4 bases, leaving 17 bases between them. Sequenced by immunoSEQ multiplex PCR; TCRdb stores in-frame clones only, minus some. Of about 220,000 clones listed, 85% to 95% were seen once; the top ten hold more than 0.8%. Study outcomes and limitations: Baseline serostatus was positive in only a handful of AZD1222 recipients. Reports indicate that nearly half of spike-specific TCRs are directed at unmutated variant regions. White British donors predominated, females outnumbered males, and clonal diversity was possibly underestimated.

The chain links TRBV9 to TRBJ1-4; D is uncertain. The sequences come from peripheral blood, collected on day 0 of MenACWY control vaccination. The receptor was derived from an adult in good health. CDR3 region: CASSLSGFGINEKLFF. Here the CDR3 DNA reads TGTGCCAGCAGCCTCTCCGGGTTCGGAATTAATGAAAAACTGTTTTTT.